The 27 T cell receptor beta chains in this list originate from one sample, sequenced in a study of T-cell memory formation after mild COVID-19. TCRdb itself ran the 5' RACE reads through MiXCR, one entry per CDR3 protein. The sample records more than 400,000 distinct CDR3 sequences, about 20% being singletons. Sequenced: PBMCs or a T cell subset sorted from them (not recorded which). Every receptor here comes from an adult woman who had mild COVID-19 (a few samples of this study predate the infection). Cell type and time point are not known.

This clonotype was observed a few times. CDR3: CASSFATGTAFF. The CDR3, as DNA: TGTGCCAGCAGTTTTGCGACAGGAACCGCTTTCTTT. V and J are TRBV3-1 and TRBJ1-1, with TRBD1 as a possible D gene (6 bases). The germline V gene encodes CDR1 LGHDT and CDR2 YNNKEL (reference sequence). The CDR3 runs 12 residues. V gave up 6 bases and J gave up 11 bases, with 16 bases separating them.

In its sample, this clonotype was seen a few times. This chain links TRBV24-1 with TRBJ2-4; no clear D. The germline gives CDR1 KGHDR, CDR2 SFDVKD. V was trimmed by 1 base and J by 8 bases, leaving 8 bases between them. The CDR3 consists of 13 residues. CDR3 bases: TGTGCCACCAGTGATTTTCCAGGAGACATTCAGTACTTC. Residues: CATSDFPGDIQYF.

The chain carries TRBV7-2 and TRBJ2-3; D may be TRBD2 (5 bases). Germline assignment: CDR1 SGHTA and CDR2 FQGNSA. Trimming took 2 bases from V and 1 from J, leaving 10 bases between them. The length of the CDR3 is 15 residues. DNA of the CDR3: TGTGCCAGCAGCTTAAGTAGCGTAGGCACAGATACGCAGTATTTT. Its translation: CASSLSSVGTDTQYF.

The V and J genes are TRBV7-9 and TRBJ1-2, with a tentative D call TRBD1 (5 bases). The length of the CDR3 is 18 residues. Germline lookup yields CDR1 SEHNR and CDR2 FQNEAQ (reference sequence). V lost 0 bases, J lost 2 bases, and 19 bases lay in between. The CDR3 bases are TGTGCCAGCAGCTTAGCGCTAAGTGAGGGGCTAGGAAACTATGGCTACACCTTC. As protein: CASSLALSEGLGNYGYTF.

The chain links TRBV18 to TRBJ1-2; D is unresolved. The V and J ends lost 6 bases and 4 bases respectively, with 18 bases between them. Germline-derived CDR1 and CDR2 are KGHSH and LQKENI. The CDR3 extends over 15 amino acids. CDR3 sequence reads: CASSPTWDASYGYTF. The DNA for the CDR3 is TGTGCCAGCTCTCCTACTTGGGATGCAAGCTATGGCTACACCTTC.

This chain joins TRBV27 and TRBJ2-1; D is tentatively TRBD1 or TRBD2 (6 bases each). Trimming left V 2 bases short and J 6 bases short, with 14 bases between. The germline CDR1 and CDR2 sequences are MNHEY and SMNVEV (reference sequence). The CDR3 covers 15 residues. Here the CDR3 reads CASSLLGGKSNEQFF. The CDR3 coding sequence is TGTGCCAGCAGTTTACTAGGGGGGAAGTCCAATGAGCAGTTCTTC.

This clonotype was observed once. J is TRBJ1-1 and V is TRBV15; D is undetermined. The length of the CDR3 is 14 residues. Trimming shortened V by 0 bases and J by 4 bases, and 9 bases separated the two germline ends. CDR1 is LNHNV and CDR2 is YYDKDF in the germline V gene (reference sequence). The CDR3 DNA is TGTGCCACCAGCAGAGATCACTCAGCCACTGAAGCTTTCTTT. This encodes CATSRDHSATEAFF. Together with reference TRBV15 and TRBJ1-1, the CDR3 gives the full variable domain: DAMVIQNPRYQVTQFGKPVTLSCSQTLNHNVMYWYQQKSSQAPKLLFHYYDKDFNNEADTPDNFQSRRPNTSFCFLDIRSPGLGDTAMYLCATSRDHSATEAFFGQGTRLTVV.

This clonotype has at least ten counts. The J gene is TRBJ2-1, the V gene TRBV6-2 or TRBV6-3; D is unclear. Germline V gene sequence: CDR1 MNHEY, CDR2 SVGEGT. CDR3 size: 12 residues. V was clipped by 2 bases and J by 6 bases, with 5 bases between them. In nucleotides, the CDR3 is TGTGCCAGCAGTTACGGCATCAATGAGCAGTTCTTC. Protein product: CASSYGINEQFF.

The V and J genes are TRBV20-1 and TRBJ2-2; no definite D call. The CDR3 sequence is 14 residues long. V lost 1 base to trimming and J lost 6 bases, with 12 bases between them. Looked up from germline, CDR1 is DFQATT and CDR2 is SNEGSKA (reference sequence). The chain's CDR3 is CSARAPTFSGELFF. CDR3 DNA: TGCAGTGCTAGAGCCCCGACATTTTCCGGGGAGCTGTTTTTT.

V and J are TRBV20-1 and TRBJ2-1; D is ambiguous. The CDR3 runs to 16 residues. Trimming pared 5 bases from V and 0 bases from J, leaving 17 bases between. Germline V gene lookup returns CDR1 DFQATT and CDR2 SNEGSKA (reference sequence). The CDR3 DNA reads TGCAGTGCTCCCAACGCCGCAAGGAGCTCCTACAATGAGCAGTTCTTC. As protein: CSAPNAARSSYNEQFF.

This clonotype was observed a few times. V gene TRBV7-9 combines with J gene TRBJ2-1, with TRBD1 as a possible D gene (5 bases). CDR3 size: 15 residues. Trimming shortened V by 2 bases and J by 6 bases, and 14 bases separated the two germline ends. In germline, CDR1 is SEHNR, CDR2 FQNEAQ (reference sequence). The CDR3 DNA follows: TGTGCCAGCAGCTTACCGGTTGGGCAGGGCAATGAGCAGTTCTTC. Protein: CASSLPVGQGNEQFF.

J is TRBJ2-2 and V is TRBV30; 7 bases are shared with TRBD1. Germline V lookup: CDR1 GTSNPN, CDR2 SVGIG (reference sequence). CDR3 length: 15 residues. J lost 1 base, V lost 4 bases, and 6 bases had no gene match. CDR3 DNA sequence: TGTGCCTGGACTAGGGGACAGTTGAACACCGGGGAGCTGTTTTTT. Its protein is CAWTRGQLNTGELFF.

This clonotype turned up a few times. This chain links TRBV20-1 with TRBJ2-7; no reliable D call. V shed 6 bases and J shed 3 bases, with 9 bases lying between them. Germline-derived CDR1 and CDR2 are DFQATT and SNEGSKA (reference sequence). The CDR3 is 11 residues long. The CDR3 here is CSANRDYEQYF. As DNA, the CDR3 is TGCAGTGCCAACAGAGACTACGAGCAGTACTTC.

There are a few counts of this clonotype. V gene TRBV7-6 combines with J gene TRBJ2-7, with TRBD1 matching 7 bases. The CDR3 is 14 amino acids. The germline V gene has CDR1 SGHVS and CDR2 FNYEAQ. The ends lost 5 bases at V and 6 bases at J; junction bases unmatched: 10. The CDR3 DNA reads TGTGCCAGCAGCCATATTGAGGGGGCTGGCGAGCAGTACTTC. It codes for CASSHIEGAGEQYF.

This clonotype was seen a few times. The chain combines TRBV19 with TRBJ2-5; 8 bases match TRBD1. Losses at the gene ends were 4 bases for V and 1 base for J; bases not matched to a gene: 5. The CDR3 has 15 residues. The germline V gene encodes CDR1 LNHDA and CDR2 SQIVND (reference sequence). In DNA form, the CDR3 reads TGTGCCAGTAGTACCAGGACAGGGCCCCAAGAGACCCAGTACTTC. Its translation: CASSTRTGPQETQYF.

Ten or more counts support this clonotype. The chain combines TRBV19 with TRBJ2-5; TRBD1 agrees at 9 bases. Germline V gene data show CDR1 as LNHDA and CDR2 as SQIVND (reference sequence). Germline trimming cut 5 bases from V and 6 bases from J; bases unmatched to any gene: 10. The CDR3 is made up of 15 amino acids. The CDR3 DNA reads TGTGCCAGTAGTGTCGCGGGGACAGGGTGGCAGACCCAGTACTTC. Its translation: CASSVAGTGWQTQYF.

This chain connects TRBV20-1 to TRBJ2-7, with no clear D. Germline V CDR1 and CDR2: DFQATT, SNEGSKA (reference sequence). The CDR3 runs 15 residues. V lost 3 bases and J lost 0, with 15 bases in between. CDR3 sequence reads: CSARMRRLYSYEQYF. For the CDR3, the DNA is TGCAGTGCTAGGATGAGGAGACTCTACTCCTACGAGCAGTACTTC.

The chain joins TRBV6-2 or TRBV6-3 to TRBJ1-1; D gene ambiguous. The CDR3 is made up of 15 amino acids. V was shortened by 8 bases and J by 0 bases, with 16 bases between the two germline ends. From germline, CDR1 is MNHEY and CDR2 SVGEGT. CDR3: CASYPVGRVNTEAFF. CDR3 DNA: TGTGCCAGCTACCCTGTCGGCCGGGTGAACACTGAAGCTTTCTTT.

This clonotype turned up a few times. The chain joins TRBV10-3 to TRBJ2-7; maybe TRBD1 (5 bases). In germline, CDR1 is ENHRY, CDR2 SYGVKD. The CDR3 is made up of 14 amino acids. Trimming pared 2 bases from V and 3 bases from J, leaving 11 bases between. The CDR3 coding sequence is TGTGCCATCAGTGAGCAGGGAAGCCTCTACGAGCAGTACTTC. Protein: CAISEQGSLYEQYF.

The chain joins TRBV6-1 to TRBJ2-7; TRBD1 or TRBD2 may be the D gene (5 bases each). V was pared by 6 bases and J by 4 bases, with 19 bases between. Germline V gene data show CDR1 as MNHNS and CDR2 as SASEGT. This CDR3 has 15 residues. The chain's CDR3 is CASSENGGVGYEQYF. The CDR3 region has the DNA TGTGCCAGCAGCGAGAATGGGGGAGTGGGATACGAGCAGTACTTC.

The chain combines TRBV4-3 with TRBJ2-2; D is unresolved. Trimming shortened V by 4 bases and J by 6 bases, and 15 bases separated the two germline ends. The germline gives CDR1 LGHNA, CDR2 YSLEER. CDR3 length: 15 residues. For the CDR3, the DNA is TGCGCCAGCAGCCGGACGATCTCTGAGGCCGGGGAGCTGTTTTTT. Amino acids: CASSRTISEAGELFF.

The chain carries TRBV7-9 and TRBJ2-2; D ambiguous. Germline lookup yields CDR1 SEHNR and CDR2 FQNEAQ (reference sequence). The V gene lost 1 base and the J gene lost 6 bases, with 9 bases spanning the gap. The CDR3 sequence is 14 residues long. The CDR3 is CASSLESFAGELFF. DNA for the CDR3: TGTGCCAGCAGCTTAGAGTCTTTCGCCGGGGAGCTGTTTTTT.

The J gene is TRBJ2-1, the V gene TRBV4-1; D unclear. This CDR3 is built from 12 residues. V was cut by 0 bases and J by 8 bases, with 5 bases left in between. Germline lookup yields CDR1 MGHRA and CDR2 YSYEKL. The CDR3 DNA reads as TGCGCCAGCAGCCAAGAGGGCCATGAGCAGTTCTTC. Encoded protein: CASSQEGHEQFF.

The V call is TRBV6-5, the J call TRBJ2-7; 7 bases match TRBD1. The ends lost 6 bases at V and 5 bases at J; junction bases unmatched: 13. This CDR3 is built from 15 residues. Per the germline V gene, CDR1 is MNHEY and CDR2 is SVGAGI. This chain's CDR3 is CASRRSGGQSHEQYF. The CDR3 DNA reads as TGTGCCAGCAGAAGATCTGGGGGACAGTCCCACGAGCAGTACTTC.

The chain has TRBV12-3 or TRBV12-4 and TRBJ1-2, with TRBD1 matching 12 bases. CDR3 length: 17 amino acids. The junction had 8 bases not matched to a gene; V was cut back by 0 bases and J by 6 bases. In nucleotides, the CDR3 is TGTGCCAGCAGTTTAGCCACCATCGGGACAGGGGGCAATGGCTACACCTTC. This encodes CASSLATIGTGGNGYTF.

In this sample, this clonotype turned up many times. The rearrangement uses TRBV20-1 and TRBJ2-7; TRBD1 agrees at 7 bases. Germline loops: CDR1 DFQATT, CDR2 SNEGSKA (reference sequence). This CDR3 is 16 amino acids long. V was pared by 2 bases and J by 1 base, with 11 bases of the junction left unmatched. As DNA, the CDR3 is TGCAGTGCTAGACCCCTAAGGACAGGAGATTCCTACGAGCAGTACTTC. Translating gives CSARPLRTGDSYEQYF.

The V call is TRBV20-1, the J call TRBJ1-2; possibly TRBD1 for D (5 bases). Trimming shortened V by 0 bases and J by 5 bases, and 7 bases separated the two germline ends. From germline, CDR1 is DFQATT and CDR2 SNEGSKA (reference sequence). The CDR3 contains 12 residues. CDR3 sequence reads: CSAREGTYGYTF. The CDR3 coding sequence is TGCAGTGCTAGAGAGGGGACTTATGGCTACACCTTC.